The rows below give T cell receptor beta chains drawn from one sample of a study of cytomegalovirus exposure and HLA in healthy donors. Sequencing was performed with immunoSEQ multiplex PCR; in TCRdb, only in-frame clones are kept and a portion is missing. The repertoire holds roughly 190,000 clones, with about 85% as singletons. Source material: PBMCs. The receptors derive from a middle-aged man in good health and CMV-seronegative. CDR3s include the opening cysteine and the closing phenylalanine or tryptophan. The D gene is left open where the match is weak. Clone size is shown for a subset of rows, as once, few, many or a class of expanded clone.

j_call clone_size d_call v_call cdr3_nt cdr3_aa
TRBJ2-5 . TRBD2 TRBV9 TGTGCCAGCAGCGTAGCGGCTAGCGGGGGTCCTCAAGAGACCCAGTACTTC CASSVAASGGPQETQYF
TRBJ1-2 . . TRBV7-2 TGTGCCAGCAGCTTAGTAGGGGGAGCCCTCAACTATGGCTACACCTTC CASSLVGGALNYGYTF
TRBJ2-2 . . TRBV5-5 TGTGCCAGCAGCCCCGCTACAGTGAACACCGGGGAGCTGTTTTTT CASSPATVNTGELFF
TRBJ2-3 . . TRBV20-1 TGCAGTGCTCCACATGCAGATACGCAGTATTTT CSAPHADTQYF
TRBJ2-4 . . TRBV19 TGTGCCAGTAACGGGGCGCGGGGGCAAAACATTCAGTACTTC CASNGARGQNIQYF
TRBJ1-5 . . TRBV7-2 TGTGCCAGCAGCCTAAGGTCGGGATGGGGCAATCAGCCCCAGCATTTT CASSLRSGWGNQPQHF
TRBJ2-3 once TRBD1 TRBV7-9 TGTTCCAGCAGTTTCCGGACAGGGGGCACAGATACGCAGTATTTT CSSSFRTGGTDTQYF
TRBJ1-5 . . TRBV7-2 TGTGCCAGCAGCCTTTGGGAGGGGAATCAGCCCCAGCATTTT CASSLWEGNQPQHF
TRBJ1-6 . . TRBV7-9 TGTTCCAGCGCCCTTGGGGGCGCAGCCTATAATTCACCCCTCCACTTT CSSALGGAAYNSPLHF
TRBJ1-4 . . TRBV20-1 TGCAGTGCCCGCCGGGAAAAACTGTTTTTT CSARREKLFF
TRBJ2-2 . . TRBV5-6 TGTGCCAGCAGCTTAAGGACAGTCCGGGACACCGGGGAGCTGTTTTTT CASSLRTVRDTGELFF
TRBJ1-2 . . TRBV28 TGTGCCAGCCAACTCCGGGACACCGATCCCTATGGCTACACCTTC CASQLRDTDPYGYTF
TRBJ2-1 . . TRBV7-9 TGTGCCCTCTCCTACAATGAGCAGTTCTTC CALSYNEQFF
TRBJ2-7 . . TRBV7-9 TGTGCCAGCAGCTTAGCAGGAGTTTACGAGCAGTACTTC CASSLAGVYEQYF
TRBJ1-6 . . TRBV6-1 TGTGCCAGCAGGATTGCCCGGGAGTCACCCCTCCACTTT CASRIARESPLHF
TRBJ1-2 . . TRBV7-6 TGTGCCAGCAGCACCTTCTTTGGACTAGGCTACACCTTC CASSTFFGLGYTF
TRBJ2-4 . . TRBV6-1 TGTGCCAGCAGTGAAGCTCCGGGGGAAGCCAAAAACATTCAGTACTTC CASSEAPGEAKNIQYF
TRBJ1-6 once . TRBV27 TGTGCCAGCAGTTTCGGAGAAACGGGAGCTTATAATTCACCCCTCCACTTT CASSFGETGAYNSPLHF
TRBJ2-2 . . TRBV27 TGTGCCAGCAGTAGCAGGGGACACACCGGGGAGCTGTTTTTT CASSSRGHTGELFF
TRBJ1-6 few . TRBV7-2 TGTGCCAGCAGCTTATATCAGAACAATTCACCCCTCCACTTT CASSLYQNNSPLHF
TRBJ1-5 . TRBD1 TRBV6-5 TGTGCCAGCAGCCTTAACAGGGGGCCCCAGCATTTT CASSLNRGPQHF
TRBJ2-2 . TRBD1 TRBV7-7 TGTGCTAGCAGCTCTTATTCCGGGACAGGGAACACCGGGGAGCTGTTTTTT CASSSYSGTGNTGELFF
TRBJ1-1 . . TRBV21-1 TGTGCCAGCAGCACGAGACAGGGTGAAGCTTTCTTT CASSTRQGEAFF
TRBJ2-7 once TRBD2 TRBV27 TGTGCCAGCAGACTAAGCCTAGCGGGAGTCTACGAGCAGTACTTC CASRLSLAGVYEQYF
TRBJ1-6 . . TRBV27 TGTGCCAGCAAACCCCCCACAGGGTTCACTAATTCACCCCTCCACTTT CASKPPTGFTNSPLHF
TRBJ2-7 few . TRBV30 TGTGCCTCGGGGGGCACCTACGAGCAGTACTTC CASGGTYEQYF
TRBJ2-1 few . TRBV5-1 TGCGCCAGCAGCTTGCAGGGGTCAAACAATGAGCAGTTCTTC CASSLQGSNNEQFF
TRBJ2-7 . TRBD1 TRBV7-9 TGTGCCAGCAGCTCAACCGGGACAGGGGGATACGAGCAGTACTTC CASSSTGTGGYEQYF
TRBJ2-4 . TRBD2 TRBV2 TGTGCCAGCAGTGAGGCGGGGGGGCGATGGGTCATTCAGTACTTC CASSEAGGRWVIQYF
TRBJ2-4 . TRBD1 TRBV5-4 TGTGCCAGCAGCCCGGGACAGGGGGAGCCATTAGCCAAAAACATTCAGTACTTC CASSPGQGEPLAKNIQYF
TRBJ2-7 . . TRBV2 TGTGCCAGCAGCGCAGGATCCTACGAGCAGTACTTC CASSAGSYEQYF
TRBJ2-3 . . TRBV27 TGTGCCAGCAGTTTAAGGCCAGGGAGCACAGATACGCAGTATTTT CASSLRPGSTDTQYF
TRBJ2-7 . TRBD1 TRBV9 TGTGCCAGCAGCGTTGGGGACAGGGAGATTAACGAGCAGTACTTC CASSVGDREINEQYF
TRBJ2-5 once . TRBV9 TGTGCCAGCAGCGTAGGCGGGGCCCTCCAAGAGACCCAGTACTTC CASSVGGALQETQYF
TRBJ1-5 few . TRBV19 TGTGCCAGTAGTATACGTTTAGATCAGCCCCAGCATTTT CASSIRLDQPQHF
TRBJ1-1 . TRBD1 TRBV27 TGTGCCACTCGGACAGGGTTCATGAACACTGAAGCTTTCTTT CATRTGFMNTEAFF
TRBJ1-1 . . TRBV27 TGTGCCAGCAGTTTAACCCAGATCACTGAAGCTTTCTTT CASSLTQITEAFF
TRBJ2-5 . . TRBV6-5 TGTGCCAGCAGAACAGGGATCACGACCCAGTACTTC CASRTGITTQYF
TRBJ2-5 . TRBD1 TRBV7-8 TGTGCCAGCAGCTTAGGAGAGGACAGGTGGGGTGAGACCCAGTACTTC CASSLGEDRWGETQYF
TRBJ2-2 . . TRBV5-1 TGCGCCAGCAGCTTGTTTGTCCAGGGGACCACCGGGGAGCTGTTTTTT CASSLFVQGTTGELFF
TRBJ1-5 . . TRBV19 TGTGCCAGTAGTAACCTACCCTTGACGGGACAGCCCCAGCATTTT CASSNLPLTGQPQHF
TRBJ2-3 once TRBD2 TRBV27 TGTGCCAGCAACGGACTAGCGGGAACAGATACGCAGTATTTT CASNGLAGTDTQYF